These 3 T cell receptor beta chains originate from one sample sequenced in a study of cytomegalovirus exposure and HLA in healthy donors. It was with 60 Vbeta and 13 Jbeta primers that the PCR ran. Data came from immunoSEQ multiplex PCR; TCRdb stores just in-frame clones and leaves some out. The sample records tens of thousands of clones, 70% to 80% being singletons. Sequencing input: PBMCs. The source of these receptors is a man aged 45-60 years in good health and CMV-seropositive.

V usage is TRBV6-1 and J usage is TRBJ2-5, with 9 bases identical to TRBD1. The closer fit of TRBJ2-7 to the DNA end suggests the J call may be wrong. The CDR3 sequence is 15 residues long. CDR1 is MNHNS and CDR2 is SASEGT in the germline V gene. The CDR3 DNA is TGTGCCAGCAGTGGGGACAGGGAAAGGGTAAACGAGCAGTACTTC. It translates to CASSGDRERVNEQYF.

The gene calls are TRBV28 and TRBJ2-2; D may be TRBD2 (5 bases). Trimming stripped 7 bases from V and 5 bases from J, with 14 bases between. CDR3 size: 14 residues. The germline CDR1 and CDR2 sequences are MDHEN and SYDVKM. The CDR3 coding sequence is TGTGCCAGCATGGAGCCTAGACTAACCGGGGAGCTGTTTTTT. Translating gives CASMEPRLTGELFF.

This chain joins TRBV2 and TRBJ2-7; 7 positions agree with TRBD2. J lost 2 bases, V lost 0 bases, and 10 bases had no gene match. This CDR3 has 17 residues. The germline CDR1 and CDR2 sequences are SNHLY and FYNNEI. The CDR3 nucleotides read TGTGCCAGCAGTGAAGCGCTTGGGGCGGGGGTCCCCTACGAGCAGTACTTC. This sequence encodes CASSEALGAGVPYEQYF.